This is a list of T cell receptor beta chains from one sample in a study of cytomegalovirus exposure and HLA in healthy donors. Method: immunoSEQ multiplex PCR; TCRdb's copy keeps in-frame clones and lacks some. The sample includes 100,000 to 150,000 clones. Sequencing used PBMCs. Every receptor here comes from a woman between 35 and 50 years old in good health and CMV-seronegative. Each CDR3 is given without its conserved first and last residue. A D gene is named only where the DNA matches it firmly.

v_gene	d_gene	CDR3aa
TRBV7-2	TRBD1	ASSLYRQGASIYTEAF
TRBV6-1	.	ASSEGYYDSSNQPQH
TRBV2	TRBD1	ASSGGRGDRQF
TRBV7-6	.	ASSSRPAMQGGYT
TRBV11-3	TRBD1	ASSPYAGGNEQF
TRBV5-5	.	AADRRAETQY
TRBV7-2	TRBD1	ASSSMDRNYGYT
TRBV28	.	ASSPHGGGGVDGYT
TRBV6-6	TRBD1	ATREGQEFTDTQY
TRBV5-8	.	ASSLAPGTGNTIY
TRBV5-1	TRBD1	ASSFGQGGGEAF
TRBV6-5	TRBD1	ASSRDRGYNEQF
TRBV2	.	ASSPGHMNTGELF
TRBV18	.	ASSPPPGTDTQY
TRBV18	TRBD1	ASSPPGTGHSSYNSPLH
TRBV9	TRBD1	ASSVEGQGVYEQY
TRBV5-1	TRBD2	ASSLVGGATDTQY
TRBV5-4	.	ASTFWGRETQY
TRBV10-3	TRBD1	AISVSGTGIDNEQF
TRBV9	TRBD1	ASSVGSQGGKQETQY
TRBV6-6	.	ASSYSQGNTEAF
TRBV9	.	ASSTYRDSYEQY
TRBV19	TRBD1	ASRGQNSGANVLT
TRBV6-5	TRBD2	ASNPLAGSTGELF
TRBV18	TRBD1	ASSPQGTDYGYT
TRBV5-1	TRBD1	ASSLGTVGNTIY
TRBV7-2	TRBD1	ASSFRDRNTEAF
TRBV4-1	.	ASSRTERGVRTEAF
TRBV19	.	ASSILNIPILFRTEAF
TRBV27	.	ASSSPGVGYT
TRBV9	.	ASSASDEEGFAEAF
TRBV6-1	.	ASTLSSNSPLH
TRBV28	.	ASSSPQGRAYEQY